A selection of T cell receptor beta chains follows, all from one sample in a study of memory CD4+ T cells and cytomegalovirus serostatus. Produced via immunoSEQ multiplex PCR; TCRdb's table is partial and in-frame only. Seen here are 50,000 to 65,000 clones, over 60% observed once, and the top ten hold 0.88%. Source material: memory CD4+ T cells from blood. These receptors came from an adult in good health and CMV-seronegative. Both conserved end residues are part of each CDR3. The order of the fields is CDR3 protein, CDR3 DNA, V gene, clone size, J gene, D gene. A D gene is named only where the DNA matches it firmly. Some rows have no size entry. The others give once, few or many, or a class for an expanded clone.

CASSFVPSEQFF TGTGCCAGCAGTTTCGTTCCGAGTGAGCAGTTCTTC TRBV28 . TRBJ2-1 .
CASRDGLNTEAFF TGTGCCAGCAGGGATGGCCTGAACACTGAAGCTTTCTTT TRBV28 once TRBJ1-1 .
CAWSRQGRDEQYF TGTGCCTGGAGTCGGCAGGGCCGGGACGAGCAGTACTTC TRBV30 . TRBJ2-7 .
CASSQGSNEKLFF TGTGCCAGCTCACAGGGATCGAATGAAAAACTGTTTTTT TRBV18 . TRBJ1-4 .
CASNKPGTGGSEQYF TGTGCCAGCAACAAACCCGGGACAGGGGGCTCGGAGCAGTACTTC TRBV6-5 . TRBJ2-7 TRBD1
CASSLGQGVQPQHF TGTGCCAGCAGCCTAGGACAGGGGGTTCAGCCCCAGCATTTT TRBV5-8 . TRBJ1-5 TRBD1
CASSDLPGTGGNTEAFF TGCGCCAGCAGTGACCTCCCGGGGACAGGGGGTAACACTGAAGCTTTCTTT TRBV10-2 . TRBJ1-1 TRBD1
CASRGTSSSYNEQFF TGCGCCAGCAGGGGGACGTCGAGCTCCTACAATGAGCAGTTCTTC TRBV5-1 . TRBJ2-1 .
CASSVGDLRGEQYF TGTGCCAGCAGCGTAGGAGATCTCCGAGGCGAGCAGTACTTC TRBV9 . TRBJ2-7 .
CSASGTSYGYTF TGCAGTGCTTCCGGGACATCCTATGGCTACACCTTC TRBV29-1 . TRBJ1-2 .
CASSYGRHPGSYEQYF TGTGCCAGCAGTTACGGCAGGCATCCTGGCTCCTACGAGCAGTACTTC TRBV6-5 few TRBJ2-7 .
CASSPGHTKETQYF TGCGCCAGCAGCCCGGGACACACAAAAGAGACCCAGTACTTC TRBV5-1 once TRBJ2-5 .
CAISGRDQEQYF TGTGCCATCAGTGGCCGGGACCAGGAGCAGTACTTC TRBV10-3 few TRBJ2-7 .
CASSLSRVVAKNIQYF TGCGCCAGCAGCTTGTCGAGGGTAGTGGCCAAAAACATTCAGTACTTC TRBV5-1 . TRBJ2-4 .